This paragraph reports one T cell receptor beta chain. The sample belongs to a study of blood T cell repertoires in COVID-19. Study summary: Samples representing acute and convalescent COVID-19 were sourced from the United States, Italy and Spain. From T cells, B-cell-depleted T cells, or PBMCs came the material, which was cDNA or gDNA.

CDR1 and CDR2 from the germline V gene are SGDLS and YYNGEE. CDR3 size: 16 residues. V was clipped by 4 bases and J by 5 bases; unmatched bases: 9. Under the authors' procedure: Amplification from reference gene primers served as the basis for estimated nucleated cell counts. Sequencing was performed with immunoSEQ multiplex PCR; in TCRdb, only in-frame clones are kept and a portion is missing. The DNA was the basis for D and trimming; V, J and clone size are from that table. Among 30,000 to 45,000 clones listed, about nine tenths were seen once. This clonotype originated in a man between 65 and 85 years old with acute or convalescent COVID-19. Sequencing was carried out using peripheral blood. This chain connects TRBV9 to TRBJ2-7; 13 nucleotides match TRBD2. The CDR3 here is CASSTGLAGDPHEQYF. The CDR3 nucleotides are TGTGCCAGCAGCACCGGACTAGCGGGAGACCCCCACGAGCAGTACTTC.